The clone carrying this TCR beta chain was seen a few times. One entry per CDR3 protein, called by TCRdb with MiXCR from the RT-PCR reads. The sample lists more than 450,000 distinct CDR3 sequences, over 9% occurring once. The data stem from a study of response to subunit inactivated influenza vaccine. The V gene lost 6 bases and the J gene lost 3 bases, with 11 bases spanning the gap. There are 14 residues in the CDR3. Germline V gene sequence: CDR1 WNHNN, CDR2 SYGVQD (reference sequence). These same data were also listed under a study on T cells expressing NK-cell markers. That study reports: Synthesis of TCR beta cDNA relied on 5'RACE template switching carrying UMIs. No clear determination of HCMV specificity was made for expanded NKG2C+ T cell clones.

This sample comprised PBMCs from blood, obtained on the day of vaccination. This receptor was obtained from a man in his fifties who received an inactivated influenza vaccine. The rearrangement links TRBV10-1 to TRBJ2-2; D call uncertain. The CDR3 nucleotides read TGCGCCAGCAGCTCCGGGCCCGACACCGGGGAGCTGTTTTTT. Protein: CASSSGPDTGELFF.